Detailed here is one TCR beta chain. This entry belongs to a study of blood T cell repertoires in COVID-19. V was trimmed by 2 bases and J by 3 bases, leaving 8 bases between them. CDR1 is MNHEY and CDR2 is SVGEGT in the germline V gene. The CDR3 spans 13 residues. Generated by immunoSEQ multiplex PCR, the TCRdb table keeps only in-frame clones and is missing some. Here the sample spans 100,000 to 150,000 clones, about 70% being singletons. This TCR was recovered from a man at least 80 years old with COVID-19, enrolled during active disease. The chain joins TRBV6-2 or TRBV6-3 to TRBJ2-7; the D gene is possibly TRBD1 (6 bases). Sequencing was carried out using peripheral blood. The CDR3 nucleotides are TGTGCCAGCAGTTACACGGACAGCTACGAGCAGTACTTC. Translated, it gives CASSYTDSYEQYF.